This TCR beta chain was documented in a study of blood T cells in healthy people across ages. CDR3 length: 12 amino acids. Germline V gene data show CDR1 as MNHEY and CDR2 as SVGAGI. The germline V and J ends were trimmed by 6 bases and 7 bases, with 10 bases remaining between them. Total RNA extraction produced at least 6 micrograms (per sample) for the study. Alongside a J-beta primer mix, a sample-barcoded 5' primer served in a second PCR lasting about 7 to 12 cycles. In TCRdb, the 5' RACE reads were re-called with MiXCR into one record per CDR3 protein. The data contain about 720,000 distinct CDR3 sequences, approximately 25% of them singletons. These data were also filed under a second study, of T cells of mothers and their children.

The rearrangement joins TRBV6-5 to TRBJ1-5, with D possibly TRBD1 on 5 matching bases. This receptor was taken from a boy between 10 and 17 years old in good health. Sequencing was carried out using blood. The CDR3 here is CASSSPGQPQHF. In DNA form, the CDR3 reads TGTGCCAGCAGCTCTCCAGGGCAGCCCCAGCATTTT.